This T cell receptor (beta chain) was identified during a study of OX40 agonist ivuxolimab in advanced cancers. General study findings and limits: Expanded clones tended on average to be more numerous among CD8+ T cells than CD4+.

This clone was found once. What it binds is not known. Profiled with immunoSEQ multiplex PCR; TCRdb holds only in-frame clones, not every one. Of about 34,000 clones in the sample, around 80% were seen once. V lost 4 bases and J 2 bases, leaving 7 bases between the germline ends. Germline CDR1 and CDR2: SQVTM and ANQGSEA. This CDR3 region has 12 residues. This TCR was recovered from an adult with an advanced solid tumor such as melanoma, head and neck, liver or kidney cancer. The sample consisted of CD4+ or CD8+ T cells sorted from blood, taken in a trial of the OX40 agonist ivuxolimab. The chain uses TRBV29-1 and TRBJ2-3; D remains ambiguous. The CDR3 bases are TGCAGCGTTGGTGGCACCACAGATACGCAGTATTTT. It specifies CSVGGTTDTQYF.